This T cell receptor (beta chain) came from a study of T cells after somatic rescue of genetic block. Looked up from germline, CDR1 is SGHDT and CDR2 is YYEEEE. The CDR3 is 14 residues long. With 6 bases removed from V and 5 bases from J, the gap between germline ends came to 17 bases. The data were produced by immunoSEQ multiplex PCR, yet TCRdb's version contains in-frame clones alone and is incomplete. Altogether tens of thousands of clones are present, about 96% being singletons, with the ten largest covering approximately 0.073%. V usage is TRBV5-6 and J usage is TRBJ1-2; possibly TRBD1 for D (6 bases). The source is a child under three years old. Material for sequencing was peripheral blood mononuclear cells (PBMCs). The CDR3, as DNA: TGTGCCAGCACTACTACAGGGAACCAATATGGCTACACCTTC. The encoded protein is CASTTTGNQYGYTF.